The 27 T cell receptor beta chains presented below share a single source sample, sequenced in a study of T cell repertoires in cytomegalovirus infection. TCRdb fed the reads into MiXCR, producing one record per CDR3 protein. The data hold roughly 340,000 distinct CDR3 sequences, with approximately 32% observed a single time. These receptors' antigens are unknown. The source material was cultured PBMCs, sampled from culture after CMV antigen stimulation. The receptors derive from a human donor in good health (CMV status not recorded). Some clones in this sample may be carry-over from other donors' samples.

In the case of this clonotype: This sequence may be a read error, since a much larger clone differs from it by one base. The chain couples TRBV7-3 to TRBJ2-3; no firm D call. The CDR3 totals 12 residues. CDR1 and CDR2 from the germline V gene are SGHTA and FQGTGA. The CDR3 DNA is TGTACCAGCAGCTCTAACACAGATACGCAGTATTTT. It translates to CTSSSNTDTQYF.

The V call is TRBV5-6, the J call TRBJ1-5; no definite D call. V was shortened by 0 bases and J by 0 bases, with 7 bases between the two germline ends. The germline V gene encodes CDR1 SGHDT and CDR2 YYEEEE. The CDR3 contains 15 residues. CDR3 sequence reads: CASSLAWSSNQPQHF. CDR3 coding DNA: TGTGCCAGCAGCTTGGCATGGAGTAGCAATCAGCCCCAGCATTTT.

This clonotype was detected only a few times. The V and J genes are TRBV5-4 and TRBJ2-3; TRBD1 matches 12 bases. CDR3 length: 21 residues. From germline, CDR1 is SGHNT and CDR2 YYREEE (reference sequence). Unmatched junction bases numbered 20, after V lost 6 bases and J lost 0 bases. DNA of the CDR3: TGTGCCAGCACCCACCCCCCGGGACAGGGGGCGGCTCCTACTAGCACAGATACGCAGTATTTT. The encoded protein is CASTHPPGQGAAPTSTDTQYF.

This clonotype came up many times. This chain links TRBV19 with TRBJ2-5; D gene uncertain. V lost 3 bases, J lost 4 bases, and 9 bases lay in between. This CDR3 is 13 amino acids long. Germline V gene sequence: CDR1 LNHDA, CDR2 SQIVND (reference sequence). The CDR3 sequence: CASSISLRETQYF. The CDR3 nucleotides are TGTGCCAGTAGTATTTCACTACGAGAGACCCAGTACTTC.

This clonotype was observed a single time. V and J are TRBV18 and TRBJ1-5, with D maybe TRBD1 (5 bases). Germline loops: CDR1 KGHSH, CDR2 LQKENI. The CDR3 is 14 residues long. Trimming cost V 4 bases and J 7 bases, with 14 bases left between them. The CDR3 spells CASSLEGAGQPQHF. Here the CDR3 DNA reads TGTGCCAGCTCACTGGAAGGGGCAGGACAGCCCCAGCATTTT.

This clonotype turned up a few times. The rearrangement links TRBV12-3 or TRBV12-4 to TRBJ2-5; 13 bases are shared with TRBD2. The CDR3 covers 14 residues. The V segment lost 8 bases and the J segment 3 bases; nucleotides outside the gene matches: 3. The CDR3 protein is CASLGTSGEETQYF. The CDR3 DNA reads TGTGCCAGCCTGGGGACTAGCGGGGAAGAGACCCAGTACTTC.

This clonotype was recorded a few times. The V and J genes are TRBV7-9 and TRBJ1-4; 7 bases line up with TRBD1. V gave up 5 bases and J gave up 8 bases; unmatched junction bases: 5. Germline CDR1 and CDR2: SEHNR and FQNEAQ (reference sequence). This CDR3 contains 13 residues. CDR3 coding DNA: TGTGCCAGCAGCGACAGGGTTGGCGAAAAACTGTTTTTT. This codes for CASSDRVGEKLFF.

The chain carries TRBV28 and TRBJ1-2; D uncertain. This CDR3 is 12 amino acids long. Deletions cut 2 bases from V and 8 bases from J, with 9 bases between. In germline, CDR1 is MDHEN, CDR2 SYDVKM. CDR3 loop: CASSLIRRGYTF. In DNA, the CDR3 is TGTGCCAGCAGTTTAATTCGCCGGGGCTACACCTTC.

On this clonotype: The junction departs from germline at one end; a sequencing error may be responsible. The V gene is TRBV20-1, the J gene TRBJ2-7, with D maybe TRBD1 (6 bases). CDR1 and CDR2 (germline): DFQATT, SNEGSKA (reference sequence). The CDR3 contains 13 residues. CDR3 sequence: CSAREQGSYEQYF. The CDR3 nucleotides read TGCAGTGCCAGAGAACAGGGTTCCTACGAGCAGTACTTC.

V and J are TRBV5-6 and TRBJ2-1; D call uncertain. CDR3 length equals 16 residues. The ends were cut back, 3 bases at V and 4 bases at J, with 17 bases in the middle. In germline, CDR1 is SGHDT, CDR2 YYEEEE. The CDR3 sequence is CASSSRTARFYNEQFF. The CDR3 nucleotides read TGTGCCAGCAGCTCAAGGACGGCGAGATTTTACAATGAGCAGTTCTTC. Filled out from reference TRBV5-6 and TRBJ2-1, the complete variable domain reads DAGVTQSPTHLIKTRGQQVTLRCSPKSGHDTVSWYQQALGQGPQFIFQYYEEEERQRGNFPDRFSGHQFPNYSSELNVNALLLGDSALYLCASSSRTARFYNEQFFGPGTRLTVL.

The chain employs TRBV19 and TRBJ1-1; no definite D call. There are 13 residues in the CDR3. V lost 2 bases, J lost 4 bases, and 8 bases lay in between. Germline CDR1 LNHDA, CDR2 SQIVND (reference sequence). The CDR3 DNA reads TGTGCCAGTAGTATACAGGTAGCCACTGAAGCTTTCTTT. Amino acid sequence: CASSIQVATEAFF. Full variable domain (rest looked up from reference TRBV19 and TRBJ1-1): DGGITQSPKYLFRKEGQNVTLSCEQNLNHDAMYWYRQDPGQGLRLIYYSQIVNDFQKGDIAEGYSVSREKKESFPLTVTSAQKNPTAFYLCASSIQVATEAFFGQGTRLTVV.

The rearrangement joins TRBV6-1 to TRBJ1-4, with TRBD1 matching over 7 bases. The CDR3 consists of 14 residues. CDR1 and CDR2 (germline): MNHNS, SASEGT. Trimming at V came to 8 bases and at J to 7 bases, leaving 10 bases not matched to a gene. This CDR3 is CASSYRDRIEKLFF. CDR3 DNA sequence: TGTGCCAGCTCATACCGGGACAGAATTGAAAAACTGTTTTTT.

The rearrangement joins TRBV19 to TRBJ2-7, with 11 bases fitting TRBD2. V dropped 3 bases and J dropped 4; count of bases not matched to a gene: 2. This CDR3 is built from 14 residues. Looked up from germline, CDR1 is LNHDA and CDR2 is SQIVND (reference sequence). The chain's CDR3 is CASSMGLAEYEQYF. DNA of the CDR3: TGTGCCAGTAGTATGGGACTAGCGGAGTACGAGCAGTACTTC.

The chain employs TRBV5-6 and TRBJ2-7, with 10 bases aligning to TRBD1. The length of the CDR3 is 17 residues. The trim removed 0 bases at V and 3 bases at J, leaving 9 bases unmatched. Germline V gene data show CDR1 as SGHDT and CDR2 as YYEEEE. In DNA form, the CDR3 reads TGTGCCAGCAGCTTGGTGACCGGGACAGGGGTCCGCTACGAGCAGTACTTC. The encoded protein is CASSLVTGTGVRYEQYF.

This rearrangement joins TRBV29-1 to TRBJ1-2, with a tentative D call TRBD1 (5 bases). Between the trimmed V and J ends, which lost 1 base and 10 bases, there was a span of 16 bases. Germline CDR1 reads SQVTM; CDR2 reads ANQGSEA. The CDR3 consists of 13 residues. The CDR3 DNA reads as TGCAGCGTTGAAGTTGGGGACCGGGGAGCCTACACCTTC. It encodes CSVEVGDRGAYTF.

The rearrangement links TRBV10-3 to TRBJ1-5, with D unresolved. The length of the CDR3 is 15 residues. Trimming pared 3 bases from V and 0 bases from J, leaving 9 bases between. Germline V gives CDR1 ENHRY, CDR2 SYGVKD. The DNA of the CDR3 is TGTGCCATCAGTGAAAGTGGAACTAGCAATCAGCCCCAGCATTTT. Its translation: CAISESGTSNQPQHF.

The chain couples TRBV7-9 to TRBJ2-7; D remains unclear. This CDR3 is 14 amino acids long. The germline V gene encodes CDR1 SEHNR and CDR2 FQNEAQ (reference sequence). V lost 4 bases, J lost 5 bases, and 15 bases lay in between. The CDR3: CASSSSTRPHEQYF. CDR3 nucleotides: TGTGCCAGCAGCTCCTCGACCAGGCCCCACGAGCAGTACTTC.

This chain connects TRBV2 to TRBJ1-4, with TRBD1 identical over 7 bases. The germline V gene encodes CDR1 SNHLY and CDR2 FYNNEI. CDR3 size: 13 residues. V lost 9 bases and J lost 5; bases outside the gene matches: 6. The CDR3 nucleotides read TGTGCCAGTCAGGGACAGCCCAATGAAAAACTGTTTTTT. Translated, it gives CASQGQPNEKLFF.

The CDR3 DNA reads TGTGCCACCCATGGGGGAAACACCATATATTTT. The encoded protein is CATHGGNTIYF. The chain links TRBV25-1 to TRBJ1-3; D is unresolved. The germline V and J ends were trimmed by 10 bases and 4 bases, with 8 bases remaining between them. This CDR3 contains 11 residues. Germline values: CDR1 MGHDK, CDR2 SYGVNS.

This clonotype was seen many times. The V gene is TRBV7-3, the J gene TRBJ1-2; D unclear. Germline V CDR1 and CDR2: SGHTA, FQGTGA. The CDR3 sequence is 15 residues long. Trimming cost V 5 bases and J 0 bases, with 13 bases left between them. The CDR3 region has the DNA TGTGCCAGCAGCCCCGCAAAGGGTGCTAACTATGGCTACACCTTC. As protein: CASSPAKGANYGYTF.

This clonotype was counted many times. DNA of the CDR3: TGTGCCAGCAGCTCGAGGACGGGGACAGGGGGCATGGATGAGCAGTTCTTC. This sequence encodes CASSSRTGTGGMDEQFF. The V gene is TRBV7-8, the J gene TRBJ2-1; 12 nucleotides match TRBD1. Trimming at V came to 4 bases and at J to 8 bases, leaving 12 bases not matched to a gene. The CDR3 totals 17 residues. Germline assignment: CDR1 SGHVS and CDR2 FQNEAQ.

This clonotype was found a few times. The chain recombines TRBV12-3 or TRBV12-4 with TRBJ1-4, with D possibly matching TRBD1 (6 bases). V gave up 5 bases and J gave up 6 bases, with 13 bases separating them. The CDR3 is 14 residues long. The CDR3 loop reads CASSIRDNDEKLFF. The CDR3 DNA is TGTGCCAGCAGTATCCGGGACAACGATGAAAAACTGTTTTTT.

The chain's CDR3 is CASSTYPRVNSPLHF. CDR3 bases: TGTGCCAGTAGTACCTACCCGCGGGTGAATTCACCCCTCCACTTT. The chain couples TRBV19 to TRBJ1-6; D is uncertain. The V end lost 4 bases, the J end lost 7 bases, and 14 bases lay between the germline ends. The V gene's germline CDR1 is LNHDA and CDR2 SQIVND (reference sequence). The CDR3 is 15 amino acids. The full variable domain, with the rest looked up from reference TRBV19 and TRBJ1-6, is DGGITQSPKYLFRKEGQNVTLSCEQNLNHDAMYWYRQDPGQGLRLIYYSQIVNDFQKGDIAEGYSVSREKKESFPLTVTSAQKNPTAFYLCASSTYPRVNSPLHFGNGTRLTVT.

This clonotype has just a few counts. The chain links TRBV11-2 to TRBJ1-1, with D hard to call. The CDR3 consists of 10 residues. Germline CDR1 SGHAT, CDR2 FQNNGV. Trimming removed 4 bases from V and 6 bases from J, with 3 bases in between. CDR3 DNA: TGTGCCAGCAGCTCTGCTGAAGCTTTCTTT. This codes for CASSSAEAFF.

The rearrangement links TRBV19 to TRBJ1-5, with TRBD1 identical over 7 bases. Unmatched junction bases numbered 12, after V lost 7 bases and J lost 6 bases. From germline, CDR1 is LNHDA and CDR2 SQIVND (reference sequence). The CDR3 spans 15 residues. The CDR3 DNA reads TGTGCCAGTACTCTTCTCCAGGGGGGAAGTCAGCCCCAGCATTTT. Translating it yields CASTLLQGGSQPQHF.

This clonotype was seen ten or more times. The CDR3 reads CASSLDRGFSSGANVLTF. In DNA, the CDR3 is TGTGCCAGCAGCTTAGATCGGGGGTTTAGCTCTGGGGCCAACGTCCTGACTTTC. The rearrangement joins TRBV11-2 to TRBJ2-6, with a possible D match to TRBD2 (6 bases). The CDR3 contains 18 residues. Per the germline V gene, CDR1 is SGHAT and CDR2 is FQNNGV. V lost 0 bases and J 0 bases, leaving 12 bases between the germline ends.

This clonotype occurred many times. This chain connects TRBV7-2 to TRBJ1-2; 9 bases agree with TRBD1. This CDR3 contains 13 residues. Germline CDR1 is SGHTA and CDR2 is FQGNSA. Germline trimming cut 5 bases from V and 4 bases from J; bases unmatched to any gene: 2. DNA of the CDR3: TGTGCCAGCAGCCCGGACAGGGGCTATGGCTACACCTTC. It is translated as CASSPDRGYGYTF.